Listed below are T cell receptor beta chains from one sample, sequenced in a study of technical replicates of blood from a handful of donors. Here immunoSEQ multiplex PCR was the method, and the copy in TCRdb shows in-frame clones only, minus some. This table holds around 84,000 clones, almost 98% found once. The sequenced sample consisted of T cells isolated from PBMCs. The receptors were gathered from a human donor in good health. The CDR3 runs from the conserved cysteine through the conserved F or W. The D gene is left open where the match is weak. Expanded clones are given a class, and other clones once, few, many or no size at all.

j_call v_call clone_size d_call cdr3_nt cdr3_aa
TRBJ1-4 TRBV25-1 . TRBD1 TGTGCCAGCAGTGCCCAGGGGGTTGATGAAAAACTGTTTTTT CASSAQGVDEKLFF
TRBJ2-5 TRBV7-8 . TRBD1 TGTGCCAGCAGCCCCTCCCATCCAGTGGACAGGGGGAGGGGAGAGACCCAGTACTTC CASSPSHPVDRGRGETQYF
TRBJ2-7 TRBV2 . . TGTGCCAGCAGTCCCGAGGTCTCCTACGAGCAGTACTTC CASSPEVSYEQYF
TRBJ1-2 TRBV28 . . TGTGCCAGCAGTTTTATTCTGGGAGGCGGTGGCTACACCTTC CASSFILGGGGYTF
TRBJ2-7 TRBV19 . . TGTGCCAGTAGTATAACGGGTAACGAGCAGTACTTC CASSITGNEQYF
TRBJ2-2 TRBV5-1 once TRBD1 TGCGCCAGCAGCGGCCAGGGGGAGTTCACCGGGGAGCTGTTTTTT CASSGQGEFTGELFF
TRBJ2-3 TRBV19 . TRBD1 TGTGCCAGTAGTATCTTGCAGGGGGCAGATACGCAGTATTTT CASSILQGADTQYF
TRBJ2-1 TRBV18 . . TGTGCCACCCACCTTAGGGGGGAGCAGTTCTTC CATHLRGEQFF
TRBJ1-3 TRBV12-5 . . TGTGCTAGTACCACATACCCAAACACCATATATTTT CASTTYPNTIYF
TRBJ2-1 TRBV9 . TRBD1 TGTGCCAGCAGCGTTGGGACAGGGTACGATGAGCAGTTCTTC CASSVGTGYDEQFF
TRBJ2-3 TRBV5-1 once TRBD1 TGCGCCAGCAGCGATGGGACAGGCGTCACAGATACGCAGTATTTT CASSDGTGVTDTQYF
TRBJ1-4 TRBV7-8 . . TGTGCCAGCAGCTTAGAATTCGCGGGGGCGAACGAAAAACTGTTTTTT CASSLEFAGANEKLFF
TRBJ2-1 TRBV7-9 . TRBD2 TGTGCCAGCAGCCAGAGCGGGGCCTACTACTACAATGAGCAGTTCTTC CASSQSGAYYYNEQFF
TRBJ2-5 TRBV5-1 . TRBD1 TGCGCCAGCAGTCACCCGGACAGGGCCGAAGAGACCCAGTACTTC CASSHPDRAEETQYF
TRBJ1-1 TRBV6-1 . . TGTGCCAGCAGTCCCCGCCAGGAGAACACTGAAGCTTTCTTT CASSPRQENTEAFF
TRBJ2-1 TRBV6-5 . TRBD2 TGTGCCAGCAAGACTAGCGGGGGGGCGGAGCAGTTCTTC CASKTSGGAEQFF
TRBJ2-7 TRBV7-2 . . TGTGCCAGCAGCTTAGGTCGTCGGGACGAGCAGTACTTC CASSLGRRDEQYF
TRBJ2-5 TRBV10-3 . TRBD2 TGTGCCATCAGTGAGTCAGGGAGGGAGAAGGACTTC CAISESGREKDF
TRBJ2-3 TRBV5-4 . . TGTGCCAGCAGCTTAGGGGGAACAGATACGCAGTATTTT CASSLGGTDTQYF
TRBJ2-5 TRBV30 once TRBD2 TGTGCCTGGAGTGTCCAGCGGGGTAACCAAGAGACCCAGTACTTC CAWSVQRGNQETQYF
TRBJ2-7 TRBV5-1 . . TGCGCCAGCAGCTTCTCCTCACTGTCCGACGAGCAGTACTTC CASSFSSLSDEQYF
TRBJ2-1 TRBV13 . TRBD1 TGTGCCAGCAGCTTAGGGACAGGGGGCGGTGAGCAGTTCTTC CASSLGTGGGEQFF
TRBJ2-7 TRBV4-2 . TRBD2 TGTGCCAGCAGCCAAGGTCAGGGACTAGCCTCCTACGAGCAGTACTTC CASSQGQGLASYEQYF